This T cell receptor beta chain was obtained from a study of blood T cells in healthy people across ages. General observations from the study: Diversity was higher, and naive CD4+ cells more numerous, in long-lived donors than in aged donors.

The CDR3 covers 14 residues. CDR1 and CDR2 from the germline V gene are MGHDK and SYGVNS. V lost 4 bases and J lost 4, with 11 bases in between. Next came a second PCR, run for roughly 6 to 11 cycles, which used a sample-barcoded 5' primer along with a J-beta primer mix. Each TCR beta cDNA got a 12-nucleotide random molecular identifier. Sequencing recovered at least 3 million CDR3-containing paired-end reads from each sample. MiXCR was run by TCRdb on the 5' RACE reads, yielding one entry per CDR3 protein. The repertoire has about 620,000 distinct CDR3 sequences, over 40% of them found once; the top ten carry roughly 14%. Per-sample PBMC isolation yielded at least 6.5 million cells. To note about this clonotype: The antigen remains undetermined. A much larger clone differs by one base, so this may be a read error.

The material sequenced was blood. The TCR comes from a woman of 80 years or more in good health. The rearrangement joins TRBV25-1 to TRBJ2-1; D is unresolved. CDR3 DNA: TGTGCCAGCAGTGGGGTCGTAAAGTACAATGAGCAGTTCTTC. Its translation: CASSGVVKYNEQFF.